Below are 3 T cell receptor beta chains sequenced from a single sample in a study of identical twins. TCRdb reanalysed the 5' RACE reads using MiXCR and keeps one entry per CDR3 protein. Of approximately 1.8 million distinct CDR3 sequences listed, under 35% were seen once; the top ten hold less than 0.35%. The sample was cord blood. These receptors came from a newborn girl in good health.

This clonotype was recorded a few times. The CDR3 DNA follows: TGCAGTCGGCTCAACAGGGACTATGGCTACACCTTC. Encoded protein: CSRLNRDYGYTF. The gene calls are TRBV20-1 and TRBJ1-2; a weak D match, TRBD1 (6 bases). Looked up from germline, CDR1 is DFQATT and CDR2 is SNEGSKA (reference sequence). V was shortened by 8 bases and J by 3 bases, with 13 bases between the two germline ends. The CDR3 is 12 residues long.

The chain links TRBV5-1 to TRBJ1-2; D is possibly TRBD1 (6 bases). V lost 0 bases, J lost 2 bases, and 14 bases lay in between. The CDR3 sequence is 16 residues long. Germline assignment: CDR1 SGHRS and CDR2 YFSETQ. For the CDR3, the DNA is TGCGCCAGCAGCTTGGGACAGGCTTACCCAAACTATGGCTACACCTTC. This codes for CASSLGQAYPNYGYTF.

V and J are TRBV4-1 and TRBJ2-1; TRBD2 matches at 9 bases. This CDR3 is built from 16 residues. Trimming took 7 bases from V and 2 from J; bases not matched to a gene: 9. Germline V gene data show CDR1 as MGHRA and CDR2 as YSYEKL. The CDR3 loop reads CASTLEAGGPYNEQFF. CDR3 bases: TGCGCCAGCACTCTAGAAGCGGGAGGTCCCTACAATGAGCAGTTCTTC.